This T cell receptor (beta chain) comes out of a study of ipilimumab plus nivolumab after autologous stem cell transplantation. Turning to the study itself: Both relapsed and primary refractory DLBCL were included.

V lost 2 bases and J 0 bases, leaving 17 bases between the germline ends. The CDR3 runs 16 residues. Germline loops: CDR1 GTSNPN, CDR2 SVGIG (reference sequence). Data came from immunoSEQ multiplex PCR; TCRdb stores just in-frame clones and leaves some out. The data show around 12,000 clones, around 73% seen once. Patients got ipilimumab 1 mg/kg beginning 14 to 28 days post-transplant. The receptor was isolated from a male donor with diffuse large B-cell lymphoma. The sequencing used PBMCs, collected in a trial of ipilimumab plus nivolumab as post-transplant consolidation. The rearrangement joins TRBV30 to TRBJ2-7, with a possible D match to TRBD2 (7 bases). The CDR3 here is CAWSLGGGDVSYEQYF. In DNA form, the CDR3 reads TGTGCCTGGAGTCTAGGGGGGGGAGATGTCTCCTACGAGCAGTACTTC.